The source of this T cell receptor (beta chain) is a study of blood T cell repertoires in COVID-19. At the level of the study: Some COVID-19 samples were acute and others convalescent; all came from the United States, Italy and Spain. PBMCs, B-cell-depleted T cells, or T cells were the source of the cDNA or gDNA that made up the material.

The authors' processing: Cell counts per sample came from amplifying reference gene primers. TCRdb's table, derived via immunoSEQ multiplex PCR, lists solely in-frame clones and lacks some. The DNA gave D and trimming, while V, J and clone size come from that table. The sample holds around 290,000 clones; roughly 86% are singletons and the top ten take less than 9.5%. Looked up from germline, CDR1 is SGHRS and CDR2 is YFSETQ. Trimming removed 0 bases from V and 0 bases from J; junction bases left unmatched: 6. This CDR3 has 17 residues. Sequenced input: peripheral blood. This chain connects TRBV5-1 to TRBJ1-1, with 9 bases identical to TRBD1. This sequence originates from a woman in her fifties or sixties who had recovered from COVID-19. CDR3 coding DNA: TGCGCCAGCAGCTTGGAAGGGACAGGGCCGATGAACACTGAAGCTTTCTTT. Its protein product is CASSLEGTGPMNTEAFF.